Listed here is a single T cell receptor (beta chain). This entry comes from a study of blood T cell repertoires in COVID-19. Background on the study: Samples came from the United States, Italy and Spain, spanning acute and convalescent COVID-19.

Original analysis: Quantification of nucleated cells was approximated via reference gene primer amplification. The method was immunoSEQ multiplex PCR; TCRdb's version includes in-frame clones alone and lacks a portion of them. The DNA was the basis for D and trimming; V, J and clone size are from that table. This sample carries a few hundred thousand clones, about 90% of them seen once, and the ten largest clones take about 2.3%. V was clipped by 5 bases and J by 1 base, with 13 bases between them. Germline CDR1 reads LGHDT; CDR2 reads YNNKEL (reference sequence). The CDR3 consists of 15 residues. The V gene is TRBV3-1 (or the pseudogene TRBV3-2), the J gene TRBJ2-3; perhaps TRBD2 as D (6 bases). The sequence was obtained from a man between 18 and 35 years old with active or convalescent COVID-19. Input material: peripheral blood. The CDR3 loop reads CASSLIQRGTDTQYF. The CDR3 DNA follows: TGTGCCAGCAGCTTAATCCAGCGGGGCACAGATACGCAGTATTTT.